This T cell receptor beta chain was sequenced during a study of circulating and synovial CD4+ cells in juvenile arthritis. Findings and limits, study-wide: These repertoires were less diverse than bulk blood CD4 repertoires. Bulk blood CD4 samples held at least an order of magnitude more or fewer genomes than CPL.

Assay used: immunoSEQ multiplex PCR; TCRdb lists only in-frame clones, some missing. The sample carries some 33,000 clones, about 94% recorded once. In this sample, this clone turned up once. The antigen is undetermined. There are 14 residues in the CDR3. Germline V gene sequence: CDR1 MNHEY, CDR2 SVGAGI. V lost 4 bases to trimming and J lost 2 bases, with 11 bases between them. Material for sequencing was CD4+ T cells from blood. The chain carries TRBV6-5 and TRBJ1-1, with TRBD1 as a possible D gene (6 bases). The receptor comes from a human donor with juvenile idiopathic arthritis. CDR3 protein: CASSFQGINTEAFF. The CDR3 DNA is TGTGCCAGCAGTTTTCAGGGGATTAACACTGAAGCTTTCTTT.